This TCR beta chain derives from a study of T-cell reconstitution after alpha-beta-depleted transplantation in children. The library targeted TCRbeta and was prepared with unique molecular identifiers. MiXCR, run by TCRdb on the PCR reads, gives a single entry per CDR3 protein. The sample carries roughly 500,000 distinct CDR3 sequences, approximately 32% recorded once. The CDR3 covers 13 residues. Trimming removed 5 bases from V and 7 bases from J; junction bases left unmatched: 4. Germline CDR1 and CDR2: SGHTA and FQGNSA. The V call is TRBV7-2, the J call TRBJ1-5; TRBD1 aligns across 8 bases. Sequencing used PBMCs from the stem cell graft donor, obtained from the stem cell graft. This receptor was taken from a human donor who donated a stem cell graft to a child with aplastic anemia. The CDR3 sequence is CASSQGAQQPQHF. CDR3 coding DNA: TGTGCCAGCAGCCAGGGGGCTCAGCAGCCCCAGCATTTT. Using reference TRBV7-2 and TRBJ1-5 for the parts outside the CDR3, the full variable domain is GAGVSQSPSNKVTEKGKDVELRCDPISGHTALYWYRQSLGQGLEFLIYFQGNSAPDKSGLPSDRFSAERTGGSVSTLTIQRTQQEDSAVYLCASSQGAQQPQHFGDGTRLSIL.